Detailed here is one T cell receptor (beta chain). Its antigen remains unknown. V lost 4 bases and J 4 bases, leaving 12 bases between the germline ends. CDR1 and CDR2 from the germline V gene are MNHNS and SASEGT. CDR3 length: 14 residues. TCRdb's copy holds only in-frame clones and misses some; the assay was immunoSEQ multiplex PCR. The data contain tens of thousands of clones, more than 95% of them singletons. This sample was included in a study of T cells in tuberculosis. Study-wide results and caveats: Smaller distances to GMM-specific TCRs suggested their expansion in active tuberculosis.

Sequences were obtained from PBMCs. This clonotype was obtained from a donor between 10 and 29 years old with latent tuberculosis or without tuberculosis infection. The chain recombines TRBV6-1 with TRBJ2-3; weak D call: TRBD1 (5 bases). CDR3 protein: CASSASTVSDTQYF. DNA for the CDR3: TGTGCCAGCAGTGCCTCGACAGTATCAGATACGCAGTATTTT.